This is a list of T cell receptor beta chains from one sample in a study of cytomegalovirus exposure and HLA in healthy donors. The method was immunoSEQ multiplex PCR; TCRdb's version includes in-frame clones alone and lacks a portion of them. Altogether some 290,000 clones are present, around 90% being singletons, with the ten largest covering roughly 0.96%. The sequencing sample was made of PBMCs. The receptors stem from a man younger than 40 in good health and CMV-seronegative. Each CDR3 is given with its conserved first and last residue. Each record gives: J gene, clone size, D gene, V gene, CDR3 length, CDR3 DNA, CDR3 protein. A D gene is named only where the DNA matches it firmly. Some rows have no size entry. The others give once, few or many, or a class for an expanded clone.

TRBJ1-3 NA TRBD1 TRBV6-6 16 TGTGCCAGCAACACAGGGGGCAGAAGCTCTGGAAACACCATATATTTT CASNTGGRSSGNTIYF
TRBJ2-6 NA TRBD1 TRBV2 18 TGTGCCAGCATCCAAACAGGGGAGCAGAGCTCTGGGGCCAACGTCCTGACTTTC CASIQTGEQSSGANVLTF
TRBJ2-2 NA NA TRBV5-6 14 TGTGCCAGCGGTTTCAGGGGTAACACCGGGGAGCTGTTTTTT CASGFRGNTGELFF
TRBJ1-5 NA NA TRBV27 15 TGTGCCAGCAGTCGGACAATTGATAGCAATCAGCCCCAGCATTTT CASSRTIDSNQPQHF
TRBJ2-7 NA TRBD1 TRBV5-1 17 TGCGCCAGCAGCTTGGCAGGGCAGGGGGCCCTCTCCTACGAGCAGTACTTC CASSLAGQGALSYEQYF
TRBJ1-2 NA NA TRBV11-2 16 TGTGCCAGCAGCTTAGATGTGGAACAGTCCCACTATGGCTACACCTTC CASSLDVEQSHYGYTF
TRBJ1-2 NA NA TRBV19 14 TGTGCCAGTAGTACAGGGTTCGTGAACTATGGCTACACCTTC CASSTGFVNYGYTF
TRBJ1-2 NA TRBD1 TRBV10-3 14 TGTGCCATCAGAGACAGGGGGCGGATCGATGGCTACACCTTC CAIRDRGRIDGYTF
TRBJ1-2 NA NA TRBV6-4 15 TGTGCCAGCAGTGCAACTGACAGCTTACTATATGGCTACACCTTC CASSATDSLLYGYTF
TRBJ2-3 NA TRBD2 TRBV9 16 TGTGCCAGCAGCGTAGGTCTAGCGGGGGGACCAGATACGCAGTATTTT CASSVGLAGGPDTQYF
TRBJ2-7 NA NA TRBV5-6 15 TGTGCCAGCAGCCCCTACCAGGACACCACCTACGAGCAGTACTTC CASSPYQDTTYEQYF
TRBJ2-7 NA TRBD2 TRBV10-3 18 TGTGCCATCAGCGGAGCGCTACGGGGGGGGCAGGCGTTCTACGAGCAGTACTTC CAISGALRGGQAFYEQYF
TRBJ1-2 NA TRBD1 TRBV6-5 13 TGTGCCAGCAGCCCCTGGACAGGGAATGGCTACACCTTC CASSPWTGNGYTF
TRBJ1-5 NA TRBD1 TRBV5-8 17 TGTGCCAGCAGCTTGGTAGGGACAGCTGATAGCAATCAGCCCCAGCATTTT CASSLVGTADSNQPQHF
TRBJ1-2 NA TRBD1 TRBV19 15 TGTGCCAGTAGTATACGGGACAGATTGGCCTATGGCTACACCTTC CASSIRDRLAYGYTF
TRBJ1-5 NA NA TRBV10-3 13 TGTGCCATCAGTGTTCAGGGAGGACAGCCCCAGCATTTT CAISVQGGQPQHF
TRBJ1-3 NA NA TRBV19 16 TGTGCCAGTAGCATAACAGGAGAGCTCTCTGGAAACACCATATATTTT CASSITGELSGNTIYF
TRBJ1-1 NA NA TRBV19 15 TGTGCCAGTAGCCCCATCGACAGGTCGAACACTGAAGCTTTCTTT CASSPIDRSNTEAFF
TRBJ2-2 NA NA TRBV27 13 TGTGCCAGCAGTTTGAGGAACACCGGGGAGCTGTTTTTT CASSLRNTGELFF
TRBJ1-1 NA NA TRBV29-1 14 TGCAGCGCGCCCAGGGGAAGAGGGAACACTGAAGCTTTCTTT CSAPRGRGNTEAFF
TRBJ2-7 NA TRBD2 TRBV4-2 15 TGTGCCAGCAGCCAAGAAATAGCGGGGGCCTACGAGCAGTACTTC CASSQEIAGAYEQYF
TRBJ1-3 few TRBD1 TRBV6-1 17 TGTGCCAGCAGTGCCTCGACAGGGAGAAGCTCTGGAAACACCATATATTTT CASSASTGRSSGNTIYF
TRBJ1-6 NA TRBD1 TRBV19 16 TGTGCCAGTAGTATCGTCCCGACAGGGTTTAATTCACCCCTCCACTTT CASSIVPTGFNSPLHF
TRBJ1-6 NA TRBD1 TRBV7-9 16 TGTGCCAGCAGCTCGACAGGGGGCAGGGGGAATTCACCCCTCCACTTT CASSSTGGRGNSPLHF
TRBJ1-4 NA NA TRBV18 15 TGTGCCAGCTCCCCAACCAGGTCGCCTAATGAAAAACTGTTTTTT CASSPTRSPNEKLFF
TRBJ1-2 NA NA TRBV10-1 15 TGCGCCAGCAGTGAGTCGACTCGGGATTTGGATGGCTACACCTTC CASSESTRDLDGYTF
TRBJ1-4 NA TRBD1 TRBV4-3 16 TGCGCCAGCAGCCAAGATATTAGGACAGGGTCTGAAAAACTGTTTTTT CASSQDIRTGSEKLFF
TRBJ2-5 once NA TRBV6-7 14 TGTGCCAGCACCAGACAGGACGACCAAGAGACCCAGTACTTC CASTRQDDQETQYF
TRBJ1-6 NA TRBD1 TRBV19 17 TGTGCCAGTAGTCCCAGGACAGGGGGCTCTTTTAATTCACCCCTCCACTTT CASSPRTGGSFNSPLHF
TRBJ2-5 NA TRBD1 TRBV30 15 TGTGCCTGGAGGAATAGTGGACAGGGAAGGAGATCCCAGTACTTC CAWRNSGQGRRSQYF
TRBJ1-1 NA NA TRBV5-1 13 TGCGCCAGCAGCTTGGTCGGGGGGATAGAAGCTTTCTTT CASSLVGGIEAFF
TRBJ2-7 once NA TRBV13 13 TGTGCCAGCAGCAAACCGACAGGTCCTGAGCAGTACTTC CASSKPTGPEQYF
TRBJ2-3 NA NA TRBV27 15 TGTGCCAGCAGTTTATCGATTGCCGGGTGGGATACGCAGTATTTT CASSLSIAGWDTQYF
TRBJ2-1 NA NA TRBV5-4 15 TGTGCCAGCAGCCGGGACACGAGCTCCTACAATGAGCAGTTCTTC CASSRDTSSYNEQFF
TRBJ2-7 NA TRBD1 TRBV6-5 14 TGTGCCAGCAGTGCCGGCCACAGGGGCTACGAGCAGTACTTC CASSAGHRGYEQYF
TRBJ2-1 NA TRBD2 TRBV19 15 TGTGCCAGTAGTATAGTTGCGGGGGGCAACAATGAGCAGTTCTTC CASSIVAGGNNEQFF
TRBJ2-3 NA TRBD1 TRBV7-6 16 TGTGCCAGCAGCGCTAGGGACAGTCCTAGCACAGATACGCAGTATTTT CASSARDSPSTDTQYF
TRBJ2-1 NA TRBD2 TRBV6-6 15 TGTGCCAGCAGTCCGCGGGGGGGCGCTTACAATGAGCAGTTCTTC CASSPRGGAYNEQFF
TRBJ2-2 NA TRBD1 TRBV5-1 13 TGCGCCACCGGGACAGGGGGCGGCGGGGAGCTGTTTTTT CATGTGGGGELFF
TRBJ1-4 NA NA TRBV7-9 15 TGTGCCAGCAGCCCTGGGACACCTAGGGCTGAAAAACTGTTTTTT CASSPGTPRAEKLFF
TRBJ1-1 NA NA TRBV5-1 16 TGCGCCAGCAGCTTAGTGGCGGCAGGGCAGAACACTGAAGCTTTCTTT CASSLVAAGQNTEAFF
TRBJ2-1 NA TRBD1 TRBV30 15 TGTGCCTGGAGCGCCGGGACAGGGGCGTACAATGAGCAGTTCTTC CAWSAGTGAYNEQFF
TRBJ2-1 few NA TRBV9 16 TGTGCCAGCAGCGTAGGACTAGTACGGATTGGGGATGAGCAGTTCTTC CASSVGLVRIGDEQFF
TRBJ1-1 NA NA TRBV7-6 16 TGTGCCAGCAGCTTATGGTGGACGGACATGAACACTGAAGCTTTCTTT CASSLWWTDMNTEAFF
TRBJ2-3 NA NA TRBV5-1 16 TGCGCCAGCAGCCAGTCGCCGGGGTCTCGCACAGATACGCAGTATTTT CASSQSPGSRTDTQYF
TRBJ1-1 once NA TRBV28 15 TGTGCCAGCAGTCCTCCGACGGGGATCCTCACTGAAGCTTTCTTT CASSPPTGILTEAFF
TRBJ2-1 NA NA TRBV6-5 16 TGTGCCAGCAGTTATTCGGGACTCCCGCCTAACAATGAGCAGTTCTTC CASSYSGLPPNNEQFF